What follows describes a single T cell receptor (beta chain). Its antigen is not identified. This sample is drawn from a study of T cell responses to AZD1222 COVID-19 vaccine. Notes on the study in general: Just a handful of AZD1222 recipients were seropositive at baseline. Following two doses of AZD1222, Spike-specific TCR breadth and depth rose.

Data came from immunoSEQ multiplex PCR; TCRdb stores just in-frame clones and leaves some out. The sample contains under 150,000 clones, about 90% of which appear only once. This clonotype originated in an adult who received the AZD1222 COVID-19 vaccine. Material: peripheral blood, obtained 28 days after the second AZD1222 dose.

The CDR3 loop reads CASGPTGGTEAFF. CDR3 DNA sequence: TGTGCCAGCGGCCCGACAGGGGGCACTGAAGCTTTCTTT. V usage is TRBV6-2 or TRBV6-3 and J usage is TRBJ1-1, with 9 bases aligning to TRBD1. The CDR3 has 13 amino acids. The germline gives CDR1 MNHEY, CDR2 SVGEGT. V dropped 8 bases and J dropped 4; count of bases not matched to a gene: 5.